These 23 T cell receptor beta chains share one sample of origin, sequenced in a study of CD8+ T cells in alopecia areata. The treatment denotes: oral pan-JAK inhibitor, 5-10 mg twice daily. RNA extraction and reverse transcription yielded cDNA as sequencing template. Assay: immunoSEQ multiplex PCR; the TCRdb copy retains only in-frame clones and omits some. This table has around 120,000 clones, 50% to 75% appearing once. This material consisted of CD8+ T cells sorted from blood, taken at week 4, from a patient treated with tofacitinib. These receptors were obtained from a human donor with alopecia areata.

V usage is TRBV27 and J usage is TRBJ2-3; 7 nucleotides agree with TRBD2. V lost 2 bases, J lost 0 bases, and 5 bases stayed unmatched. This CDR3 region has 16 residues. Germline V gene sequence: CDR1 MNHEY, CDR2 SMNVEV (reference sequence). Written as DNA, the CDR3 is TGTGCCAGCAGTTTAATCGAGCGGGGTAGCACAGATACGCAGTATTTT. The encoded protein is CASSLIERGSTDTQYF.

In its sample, this clone was seen a few times. J is TRBJ1-1 and V is TRBV10-3; 7 bases are shared with TRBD1. This CDR3 comprises 14 residues. Germline lookup yields CDR1 ENHRY and CDR2 SYGVKD. The V segment lost 3 bases and the J segment 11 bases; nucleotides outside the gene matches: 12. CDR3 loop: CAISDIRSLQGAFF. DNA of the CDR3: TGTGCCATCAGTGACATACGAAGCCTACAGGGGGCTTTCTTT.

By its share, this clone is medium-sized. V and J are TRBV12-2 and TRBJ2-5; TRBD2 is taken as the D call from the table, unchecked against the DNA. TRBV12-2 is a listed pseudogene. The CDR3 extends over 15 amino acids. The CDR3 bases are TGTGCAAGTCGCTTAGATCTAGTGTTCCAAGAGACCCAGTACTTC. Encoded protein: CASRLDLVFQETQYF.

This rearrangement joins TRBV30 to TRBJ2-6, with 7 bases fitting TRBD1. CDR1 is GTSNPN, CDR2 SVGIG, per germline (reference sequence). After removal of 1 base from V and 4 bases from J, the junction contained 13 bases not matched to a gene. The CDR3 covers 18 residues. Written as DNA, the CDR3 is TGTGCCTGGAGTGGCGACTTTTTAACAGGGGAAGGGGCCAACGTCCTGACTTTC. Its translation: CAWSGDFLTGEGANVLTF.

The chain employs TRBV7-3 and TRBJ2-7; D might be TRBD2 (6 bases). Germline CDR1 and CDR2: SGHTA and FQGTGA. The CDR3 length is 12 residues. Deletions cut 5 bases from V and 4 bases from J, with 9 bases between. In DNA form, the CDR3 reads TGTGCCAGCAGCCCACGGGGGTACGAGCAGTACTTC. Protein product: CASSPRGYEQYF.

The rearrangement joins TRBV9 to TRBJ2-6; D is ambiguous. This CDR3 has 12 residues. The germline V gene has CDR1 SGDLS and CDR2 YYNGEE. V lost 8 bases to trimming and J lost 2 bases, with 5 bases between them. CDR3 sequence reads: CASIPGANVLTF. The CDR3 DNA reads as TGTGCCAGTATTCCTGGGGCCAACGTCCTGACTTTC.

In its sample, this clone was seen a few times. The chain combines TRBV15 with TRBJ2-7, with D unclear. Per germline, CDR1 LNHNV and CDR2 YYDKDF (reference sequence). With 0 bases removed from V and 4 bases from J, the gap between germline ends came to 4 bases. CDR3 length: 12 amino acids. The DNA for the CDR3 is TGTGCCACCAGCAGAGATAGGTACGAGCAGTACTTC. Translation gives CATSRDRYEQYF.

The chain carries TRBV7-9 and TRBJ1-2; D may be TRBD1 (6 bases). The CDR3 consists of 13 residues. The germline V gene has CDR1 SEHNR and CDR2 FQNEAQ (reference sequence). V lost 4 bases and J 14 bases, leaving 20 bases between the germline ends. DNA of the CDR3: TGTGCCAGCAGCTCCCGGGACATTCAGCCCGAGACCTTC. Protein: CASSSRDIQPETF.

This clone has just a few counts. V gene TRBV29-1 combines with J gene TRBJ1-1, with D unclear. The CDR3 sequence is 11 residues long. Germline-derived CDR1 and CDR2 are SQVTM and ANQGSEA. The V end lost 4 bases, the J end lost 8 bases, and 11 bases lay between the germline ends. CDR3: CSVVGIREAFF. In DNA, the CDR3 is TGCAGCGTTGTGGGGATCAGGGAAGCTTTCTTT.

This clone showed up just once. The chain employs TRBV29-1 and TRBJ1-1; D is unclear. Germline CDR1 and CDR2: SQVTM and ANQGSEA. V lost 4 bases and J lost 8, with 14 bases in between. The CDR3 is 12 amino acids. Written as DNA, the CDR3 is TGCAGCGTTGTGGGTAACGACTTAGAAGCTTTCTTT. The encoded protein is CSVVGNDLEAFF.

The gene calls are TRBV28 and TRBJ1-1; D uncertain. V was clipped by 5 bases and J by 2 bases, with 12 bases between them. Germline CDR1 reads MDHEN; CDR2 reads SYDVKM. CDR3 size: 14 residues. CDR3 residues: CASSPSLPNTEAFF. The CDR3, as DNA: TGTGCCAGCAGTCCATCCTTGCCCAACACTGAAGCTTTCTTT.

This chain links TRBV2 with TRBJ1-2, with 8 positions matching TRBD1. Trimming cost V 5 bases and J 7 bases; bases outside gene matches: 12. Germline V CDR1 and CDR2: SNHLY, FYNNEI. CDR3 length equals 15 residues. The CDR3 reads CASSSSGGDGIGYTF. CDR3 nucleotides: TGTGCCAGCAGTAGTTCAGGGGGCGATGGAATTGGCTACACCTTC.

This clone occurred a few times. This sequence joins TRBV6-5 and TRBJ2-5; D is ambiguous. The length of the CDR3 is 14 residues. CDR1 MNHEY and CDR2 SVGAGI come from the germline V gene. The ends were cut back, 0 bases at V and 7 bases at J, with 12 bases in the middle. The CDR3 loop reads CASSYSAGKVTQYF. CDR3 bases: TGTGCCAGCAGTTACTCTGCTGGGAAGGTGACCCAGTACTTC.

This clone has just a few counts. The V call is TRBV5-6, the J call TRBJ1-2; 7 bases map to TRBD1. V shed 2 bases, J shed 6 bases, and the junction held 4 bases outside the gene matches. The germline V gene has CDR1 SGHDT and CDR2 YYEEEE. This CDR3 spans 13 amino acids. CDR3 region: CASSFQGEDGYTF. CDR3 DNA: TGTGCCAGCAGCTTTCAGGGGGAGGATGGCTACACCTTC.

The chain uses TRBV6-6 and TRBJ2-5, with TRBD1 matching 8 bases. The V gene's germline CDR1 is MNHNY and CDR2 SVGAGI (reference sequence). The CDR3 spans 14 residues. Trimming at V came to 6 bases and at J to 2 bases, leaving 5 bases not matched to a gene. For the CDR3, the DNA is TGTGCCAGCAGCCCTTACAGGGGGCAAGAGACCCAGTACTTC. As protein: CASSPYRGQETQYF.

The V gene is TRBV5-1, the J gene TRBJ1-1, with 10 bases lining up with TRBD1. The CDR3 consists of 13 residues. Germline CDR1 SGHRS, CDR2 YFSETQ. Losses at the gene ends were 3 bases for V and 4 bases for J; bases not matched to a gene: 0. The CDR3 here is CASSWTGGTEAFF. Here the CDR3 DNA reads TGCGCCAGCAGCTGGACAGGGGGCACTGAAGCTTTCTTT.

The chain links TRBV29-1 to TRBJ1-2; D ambiguous. The V end lost 7 bases, the J end lost 4 bases, and 13 bases lay between the germline ends. CDR3 length equals 12 residues. Germline V gives CDR1 SQVTM, CDR2 ANQGSEA. In nucleotides, the CDR3 is TGCAGCGGCTGGGAGATATCCTATGGCTACACCTTC. This gives the protein CSGWEISYGYTF. Combining the CDR3 with reference TRBV29-1 and TRBJ1-2 gives the whole variable domain SAVISQKPSRDICQRGTSLTIQCQVDSQVTMMFWYRQQPGQSLTLIATANQGSEATYESGFVIDKFPISRPNLTFSTLTVSNMSPEDSSIYLCSGWEISYGYTFGSGTRLTVV.

The genes are TRBV14 and TRBJ2-2; D call uncertain. In germline, CDR1 is SGHDN, CDR2 FVKESK. CDR3 length: 13 residues. Trimming shortened V by 1 base and J by 5 bases, and 5 bases separated the two germline ends. CDR3 loop: CASSQVATGELFF. CDR3 bases: TGTGCCAGCAGCCAAGTGGCAACCGGGGAGCTGTTTTTT.

This chain connects TRBV23-1 to TRBJ1-6; possibly TRBD1 for D (5 bases). TRBV23-1 falls under the ORF class, with uncertain function. The CDR3 has 11 amino acids. V lost 11 bases and J lost 10, with 12 bases in between. Written as DNA, the CDR3 is TGCGCCCGCCCCTGGGGCTCACCCCTCCACTTT. Protein product: CARPWGSPLHF.

V gene TRBV19 combines with J gene TRBJ1-2, with 8 bases aligning to TRBD1. Per the germline V gene, CDR1 is LNHDA and CDR2 is SQIVND (reference sequence). V shed 7 bases and J 2 bases; nucleotides not matched to a gene: 9. CDR3 size: 15 residues. Here the CDR3 DNA reads TGTGCCAGTACGGCAAACACAGGGGGGAACTATGGCTACACCTTC. It yields the protein CASTANTGGNYGYTF. The full variable domain, completed using reference TRBV19 and TRBJ1-2, is DGGITQSPKYLFRKEGQNVTLSCEQNLNHDAMYWYRQDPGQGLRLIYYSQIVNDFQKGDIAEGYSVSREKKESFPLTVTSAQKNPTAFYLCASTANTGGNYGYTFGSGTRLTVV.

The rearrangement joins TRBV29-1 to TRBJ2-2; 7 bases fit TRBD2. The CDR3 runs to 13 residues. Germline CDR1 reads SQVTM; CDR2 reads ANQGSEA. V dropped 6 bases and J dropped 3; count of bases not matched to a gene: 4. CDR3 sequence (DNA): TGCAGCGTCCCCGGGGGGTACACCGGGGAGCTGTTTTTT. Its translation is CSVPGGYTGELFF.

This clone has a handful of counts. The chain has TRBV14 and TRBJ2-1; D is unclear. The CDR3 runs to 13 residues. Trimming removed 2 bases from V and 9 bases from J, with 11 bases in between. Germline lookup yields CDR1 SGHDN and CDR2 FVKESK. The DNA of the CDR3 is TGTGCCAGCAGCCAACAGGTATTGGGTGAGCAGTTCTTC. Translating it yields CASSQQVLGEQFF. The full variable domain, in which reference TRBV14 and TRBJ2-1 provide the parts outside the CDR3, is EAGVTQFPSHSVIEKGQTVTLRCDPISGHDNLYWYRRVMGKEIKFLLHFVKESKQDESGMPNNRFLAERTGGTYSTLKVQPAELEDSGVYFCASSQQVLGEQFFGPGTRLTVL.

V is TRBV30 and J is TRBJ1-2, with unresolved D. Germline CDR1 and CDR2: GTSNPN and SVGIG (reference sequence). The CDR3 has 11 residues. Trimming shortened V by 0 bases and J by 14 bases, and 13 bases separated the two germline ends. The CDR3 reads CAWSVGLQNTF. The CDR3 DNA sequence: TGTGCCTGGAGTGTTGGGCTTCAAAATACCTTC.